A selection of T cell receptor beta chains follows, all from one sample in a study of cytomegalovirus exposure and HLA in healthy donors. This table comes from immunoSEQ multiplex PCR, and its TCRdb copy is limited to in-frame clones, with some not included. Seen here are under 150,000 clones, 65% to 75% observed once, and the top ten hold about 4.7%. The material sequenced was PBMCs. The receptors come from a man aged 55 to 69 in good health and CMV-seronegative. The CDR3 runs from the conserved cysteine through the conserved F or W. The order of the fields is J gene, V gene, clone size, D gene, CDR3 DNA, CDR3 protein. The D gene is left open where the match is weak. Clone sizes are given selectively: once, few, many, or a class where the clone is expanded.

>TRBJ1-6|TRBV15|NA|NA
TGTGCCACCAGCAGTCTTCAGGGTTCACCCCTCCACTTT
CATSSLQGSPLHF
>TRBJ1-1|TRBV7-6|NA|TRBD1
TGTGCCAGCAGCTTAGGGGTTCCAGGGGGCGAGGGCACTGAAGCTTTCTTT
CASSLGVPGGEGTEAFF
>TRBJ2-2|TRBV5-1|NA|NA
TGCGCCAGCAGCTATGGCCAAAGGGAGCTGTTTTTT
CASSYGQRELFF
>TRBJ2-7|TRBV2|NA|NA
TGTGCCAGCAGGGGGGGGCGGAGTACCTACGAGCAGTACTTC
CASRGGRSTYEQYF
>TRBJ2-2|TRBV9|NA|TRBD1
TGTGCCAGCAGCGTAGATGCCCTGGGACAGCTGAACACCGGGGAGCTGTTTTTT
CASSVDALGQLNTGELFF
>TRBJ2-1|TRBV11-2|few|TRBD2
TGTGCCAGCAGAACTCTTCGCGGGAGTTACAATGAGCAGTTCTTC
CASRTLRGSYNEQFF
>TRBJ2-5|TRBV6-5|NA|TRBD2
TGTGCCAGCAGACCGGGACTAGTACCAGAGACCCAGTACTTC
CASRPGLVPETQYF
>TRBJ2-1|TRBV27|NA|NA
TGTGCCAGCAGTTTACGGGGTCCGGAAAACAATGAGCAGTTCTTC
CASSLRGPENNEQFF
>TRBJ1-1|TRBV6-4|NA|TRBD1
TGTGCCAGCAGGACAGGGGGTGGTTGGACTGAAGCTTTCTTT
CASRTGGGWTEAFF
>TRBJ1-1|TRBV5-1|NA|NA
TGCGCCAGCAGCTTGGCCCCGTCAGCGGCCCGGAACACTGAAGCTTTCTTT
CASSLAPSAARNTEAFF
>TRBJ2-7|TRBV19|NA|TRBD1
TGTGCCAGTAGTTGGAACAGGGGCGAGCAGTACTTC
CASSWNRGEQYF
>TRBJ2-3|TRBV10-3|NA|TRBD2
TGTGCCATCAGTGAGTCGGGAGGGTCTAGCACAGATACGCAGTATTTT
CAISESGGSSTDTQYF
>TRBJ2-5|TRBV7-9|few|NA
TGTGCCAGCAGCTTTAAAGGAGTATTTGTAGAGACCCAGTACTTC
CASSFKGVFVETQYF
>TRBJ1-1|TRBV19|NA|NA
TGTGCCAGCGCCGACGAGGGTATCACTGAAGCTTTCTTT
CASADEGITEAFF
>TRBJ2-1|TRBV6-5|NA|NA
TGTGCCAGCAGCACGACTAGTGTCTACAATGAGCAGTTCTTC
CASSTTSVYNEQFF
>TRBJ2-3|TRBV10-3|NA|NA
TGTGCCATCAGTGACAGGGGAAACACAGATACGCAGTATTTT
CAISDRGNTDTQYF
>TRBJ1-1|TRBV14|NA|NA
TGTGCCAGCAGCCAAGCCAGGAACACTGAAGCTTTCTTT
CASSQARNTEAFF
>TRBJ2-3|TRBV2|NA|TRBD2
TGTGCCAGCAGTTCCACTAGCGGGCCTAGCACAGATACGCAGTATTTT
CASSSTSGPSTDTQYF
>TRBJ2-7|TRBV9|NA|NA
TGTGCCAGCAGCGTAGGCGACGAGCAGTACTTC
CASSVGDEQYF
>TRBJ1-2|TRBV5-4|NA|NA
TGTGCCAGCAGCTCCAACACGGGTGGCTACACCTTC
CASSSNTGGYTF
>TRBJ2-5|TRBV9|NA|TRBD1
TGTGCCAGCAGCGTAGGACAGGGCGCGGAGCCCTGGTGGGAGACCCAGTACTTC
CASSVGQGAEPWWETQYF
>TRBJ2-7|TRBV11-3|NA|TRBD1
TGTGCCAGCAGCCCCGGGACAGGGGCTGTGCAGTACTTC
CASSPGTGAVQYF
>TRBJ1-2|TRBV7-2|NA|TRBD1
TGTGCCAGCAGCTTAGCTGGACAGGATGCGGGCACCTTC
CASSLAGQDAGTF
>TRBJ1-4|TRBV7-9|NA|NA
TGTGCCAGCAGCTTAGGCGGTGGGTCGGTTGCAACTAATGAAAAACTGTTTTTT
CASSLGGGSVATNEKLFF
>TRBJ1-1|TRBV5-1|NA|TRBD1
TGCGCCAGCACAACAGGGGAAACCACTGAAGCTTTCTTT
CASTTGETTEAFF
>TRBJ2-7|TRBV4-3|NA|TRBD2
TGCGCCAGCAGCCAAGGCCGCCCCATTTCGGCGGGAGTTGGTTCGGACTACGAGCAGTACTTC
CASSQGRPISAGVGSDYEQYF
>TRBJ1-6|TRBV7-9|few|NA
TGTGCCAGCAGCTTAAACCCCCCGGGTTCACCCCTCCACTTT
CASSLNPPGSPLHF
>TRBJ2-5|TRBV5-1|NA|TRBD1
TGCGCCAGCAGCCGCCCGGGACAGTCACAAGAGACCCAGTACTTC
CASSRPGQSQETQYF
>TRBJ1-3|TRBV30|NA|TRBD1
TGTGCCTGGGGGGCAGGGGGCTCTGGAAACACCATATATTTT
CAWGAGGSGNTIYF
>TRBJ2-4|TRBV4-3|NA|TRBD1
TGCGCCAGCAGCCAAGCCCTAGAATCGGGACAGATAGCCAAAAACATTCAGTACTTC
CASSQALESGQIAKNIQYF
>TRBJ1-3|TRBV28|NA|NA
TGTGCCAGCACTACAGGGACGGATGGAAACACCATATATTTT
CASTTGTDGNTIYF
>TRBJ1-1|TRBV7-9|once|NA
TGTGCCAGCAGCTTAGCGGGCAGCCGGAACACTGAAGCTTTCTTT
CASSLAGSRNTEAFF
>TRBJ2-3|TRBV5-4|NA|TRBD2
TGTGCCAGCAGCCCCGGGACTAGCGTGGATACGCAGTATTTT
CASSPGTSVDTQYF
>TRBJ2-3|TRBV6-1|few|TRBD1
TGTGCCAGCAGTGTTGGGACAGGTATTAGCACAGATACGCAGTATTTT
CASSVGTGISTDTQYF
>TRBJ2-7|TRBV9|NA|NA
TGTGCCAGCAGCGTAGCCGGGGGGCCGGCCTACGAGCAGTACTTC
CASSVAGGPAYEQYF
>TRBJ1-1|TRBV29-1|NA|TRBD1
TGCAGCGTTTTCGGGACAGGGAACACTGAAGCTTTCTTT
CSVFGTGNTEAFF
>TRBJ2-2|TRBV29-1|NA|NA
TGCAGCGTTGTCCCCGGCGGTACCGGGGAGCTGTTTTTT
CSVVPGGTGELFF
>TRBJ2-7|TRBV15|few|NA
TGTGCCACCATCCCCCGGGAAGAGGCCTACGAGCAGTACTTC
CATIPREEAYEQYF
>TRBJ1-1|TRBV11-2|NA|NA
TGTGCCAGCAGCTTAGCAGGGAGGTTAAACACTGAAGCTTTCTTT
CASSLAGRLNTEAFF
>TRBJ2-7|TRBV18|NA|TRBD1
TGTGCCAGCTCATCCGGACAGGGGGCTAACTACGAGCAGTACTTC
CASSSGQGANYEQYF
>TRBJ2-3|TRBV21-1|NA|NA
TGTGCCAGCGCTCATAAAAAACCAGGTCGCACAGATACGCAGTATTTT
CASAHKKPGRTDTQYF
>TRBJ2-7|TRBV7-6|NA|NA
TGTGCCAGCAGCTTAATCCCGGCAGACACACCCCAATTCCCTAACTACGAGCAGTACTTC
CASSLIPADTPQFPNYEQYF
>TRBJ2-7|TRBV19|NA|TRBD2
TGTGCCAGTGCGACTAGCGGCTACGAGCAGTACTTC
CASATSGYEQYF
>TRBJ2-3|TRBV30|NA|TRBD1
TGTGCCTTGCAGACAGGGGACCTCACAGATACGCAGTATTTT
CALQTGDLTDTQYF
>TRBJ2-7|TRBV5-1|NA|TRBD1
TGCGCCAGCACGTCATCCGACAGGGGGGGAGAGCAGTACTTC
CASTSSDRGGEQYF
>TRBJ1-5|TRBV18|NA|TRBD1
TGTGCCAGCTCAGGAGGGACAGGGAATGGCAATCAGCCCCAGCATTTT
CASSGGTGNGNQPQHF
>TRBJ1-4|TRBV5-1|NA|NA
TGCGCCAGCAGCTTTCGGGACGCCGGGGGTAAACTGTTTTTT
CASSFRDAGGKLFF